This T cell receptor beta chain was sequenced during a study of T cells expressing NK-cell markers. Study background: Among the eight sequenced donors, seven tested HCMV-seropositive and one tested seronegative.

Study-level points and caveats: One observes that, in several donors, these clonotypes were also the leading ones within the CD3+CD56-NKG2C+ fraction. Whether expanded NKG2C-expressing T cell clones recognize HCMV is unknown.

To note about this clonotype: Its antigen is not identified.

UMIs were included in TCR beta cDNA generated by 5'RACE template switching. TCRdb reanalyzed the 5' RACE reads, giving one entry per CDR3 protein sequence and no DNA. Its clone listing holds approximately 150,000 distinct CDR3 sequences. The sample comprised blood T cells: a sorted CD56 or NKG2C T cell subset, CD4+ or CD8+ T cells, or bulk PBMC T cells (not recorded which). The receptor's source is a woman aged 18 to 75 in good health.

CDR3 sequence: CSARPAGEKLFF. The chain couples TRBV20-1 to TRBJ1-4. Per the germline V gene, CDR1 is DFQATT and CDR2 is SNEGSKA (reference sequence). The CDR3 length is 12 residues.